The 3 T cell receptor beta chains given below trace back to one sample, sequenced in a study of T-cell memory formation after mild COVID-19. TCRdb reprocessed the 5' RACE reads with MiXCR, giving one entry per CDR3 protein. The sample has about 390,000 distinct CDR3 sequences; approximately 15% are singletons. The material sequenced was PBMCs or a T cell subset sorted from them (not recorded which). These receptors all come from a man between 18 and 35 years old who had mild COVID-19 (a few samples of this study predate the infection). Cell type and time point are not known.

The chain links TRBV6-5 to TRBJ2-4, with D possibly being TRBD2 (5 bases). The CDR3 consists of 12 residues. In germline, CDR1 is MNHEY, CDR2 SVGAGI. The V and J ends lost 10 bases and 9 bases respectively, with 16 bases between them. CDR3 residues: CATRAGTGIQYF. In nucleotides, the CDR3 is TGTGCCACCCGGGCGGGTACCGGCATTCAGTACTTC.

This clonotype has a handful of counts. V is TRBV19 and J is TRBJ1-5; tentatively, D is TRBD1 (5 bases). This CDR3 has 14 residues. Germline V gene lookup returns CDR1 LNHDA and CDR2 SQIVND (reference sequence). Trimming left V 7 bases short and J 5 bases short, with 15 bases between. The CDR3 spells CASMARVGDQPQHF. CDR3 in DNA: TGTGCCAGTATGGCCAGGGTGGGTGATCAGCCCCAGCATTTT.

This clonotype showed up just a few times. The chain recombines TRBV7-2 with TRBJ2-5; 7 bases are a match to TRBD1. J was trimmed by 2 bases and V by 5 bases; bases with no gene match: 8. The germline V gene has CDR1 SGHTA and CDR2 FQGNSA. This CDR3 has 15 residues. CDR3 amino acids: CASSIGGRRQETQYF. CDR3 coding DNA: TGTGCCAGCAGCATAGGGGGCAGAAGGCAAGAGACCCAGTACTTC.